Listed below are T cell receptor beta chains from one sample, sequenced in a study of T cell responses to AZD1222 COVID-19 vaccine. Profiled with immunoSEQ multiplex PCR; TCRdb holds only in-frame clones, not every one. The profile shows 110,000 to 150,000 clones, about 93% of them singletons. The sample in question was peripheral blood, obtained on day 0 of AZD1222 vaccination. The receptor set was obtained from an adult in good health. Both conserved end residues are part of each CDR3. A D gene is named only where the DNA matches it firmly. Size tells how often a clone was seen (once, few, many) or the class of an expanded clone, and some rows leave it out.

j_gene	abundance	v_gene	d_gene	CDR3nt	CDR3aa
TRBJ2-1	-	TRBV18	TRBD2	TGTGCCAGCTCACCACTTGGTGTTAGCGGGGCACGAGAGCAGTTCTTC	CASSPLGVSGAREQFF
TRBJ1-4	-	TRBV29-1	TRBD1	TGCAGCGCCCTCGGGACAGGGACCAATGAAAAACTGTTTTTT	CSALGTGTNEKLFF
TRBJ1-6	-	TRBV19	-	TGTGCCAGTAGTCCGTCAGGGGCCTTTTATAATTCACCCCTCCACTTT	CASSPSGAFYNSPLHF
TRBJ1-1	-	TRBV28	-	TGTGCCAGCAGCCCTGCGGACATCCCCCTAAGTCGGGCTTTCTTT	CASSPADIPLSRAFF
TRBJ2-1	-	TRBV7-8	-	TGTGCCAGCAGCTTATATACTATTTACAATGAGCAGTTCTTC	CASSLYTIYNEQFF
TRBJ1-5	-	TRBV3-1/TRBV3-2	TRBD1	TGTGCCAGCAGCCAAGATTCCTACAGGGGCGGCAATCAGCCCCAGCATTTT	CASSQDSYRGGNQPQHF
TRBJ1-4	-	TRBV15	-	TGTGCCACCAGCAGAGCACTCGGGGAAGAAAAACTGTTTTTT	CATSRALGEEKLFF
TRBJ1-5	-	TRBV12-3/TRBV12-4	-	TGTGCCAGCAGTTTAATAGCCAATCAGCCCCAGCATTTT	CASSLIANQPQHF
TRBJ2-7	few	TRBV10-3	TRBD1	TGTGCCATCGCCACGACAGGGGGCTTATACGAGCAGTACTTC	CAIATTGGLYEQYF
TRBJ1-1	-	TRBV19	-	TGTGCCAGTGCTGCCGACAGGAACACTGAAGCTTTCTTT	CASAADRNTEAFF
TRBJ2-1	once	TRBV9	TRBD2	TGTGCCAGCAGCGTAGCGGGCGGGGGGGCCTCATACTACAATGAGCAGTTCTTC	CASSVAGGGASYYNEQFF
TRBJ1-3	-	TRBV19	-	TGTGCCAGTAGTAAGGGCGGGACTACTGGAAACACCATATATTTT	CASSKGGTTGNTIYF
TRBJ2-1	-	TRBV24-1	-	TGTGCCACCAGTGCGCAGGACTTCTACAATGAGCAGTTCTTC	CATSAQDFYNEQFF
TRBJ2-7	-	TRBV12-3/TRBV12-4	-	TGTGCCAGCAGTTTAACCACCGCTGAGCAGTACTTC	CASSLTTAEQYF
TRBJ1-1	-	TRBV28	-	TGTGCCAGCAGTTTATACCCAAAGGGAACTGAAGCTTTCTTT	CASSLYPKGTEAFF
TRBJ2-7	-	TRBV25-1	-	TGTGCCAGCAGCCCTACGGGGGACAGATTGGGCTACGAGCAGTACTTC	CASSPTGDRLGYEQYF
TRBJ1-1	-	TRBV29-1	TRBD1	TGCAGCGGACAGGGGCTGGAGACTGAAGCTTTCTTT	CSGQGLETEAFF
TRBJ2-3	-	TRBV5-1	-	TGCGCCAACCCCGTAACGGGGATGACAGATACGCAGTATTTT	CANPVTGMTDTQYF
TRBJ1-1	-	TRBV19	TRBD1	TGTGCCAGTAGTATCACAGGGGGAAACACTGAAGCTTTCTTT	CASSITGGNTEAFF
TRBJ2-7	-	TRBV7-9	TRBD1	TGTGCCAGCAGCTTAGTATCTTGGGGACAGGGGTACGAGCAGTACTTC	CASSLVSWGQGYEQYF
TRBJ1-6	-	TRBV5-5	-	TGTGCCAGCAGCCCCCACGGGTCCTCCTATAATTCACCCCTCCACTTT	CASSPHGSSYNSPLHF
TRBJ2-7	-	TRBV5-4	-	TGTGCCAGCAGCTTGAGGGTGGTGGGGGGCTACGAGCAGTACTTC	CASSLRVVGGYEQYF
TRBJ1-6	-	TRBV5-1	-	TGCGCCAGCAGCCCGCGGACTGAAAATTCACCCCTCCACTTT	CASSPRTENSPLHF
TRBJ1-1	-	TRBV5-1	TRBD1	TGCGCCAGCAGCATTGCGACAGGGGGCGCGGACACTGAAGCTTTCTTT	CASSIATGGADTEAFF
TRBJ2-1	once	TRBV3-1/TRBV3-2	TRBD2	TGTGCCAGCAGCCAAGACCCGCTAGCGGGGAGACGGGAGCAGTTCTTC	CASSQDPLAGRREQFF
TRBJ1-6	-	TRBV7-9	TRBD1	TGTGCCAGCAGCTTAGTCAGGGGGAATTCACCCCTCCACTTT	CASSLVRGNSPLHF
TRBJ2-5	-	TRBV4-1	-	TGCGCCAGCAGGCCCACGGGCGCGGGGGCTGGAGAGACCCAGTACTTC	CASRPTGAGAGETQYF
TRBJ1-2	-	TRBV10-3	-	TGTGCCATCAGTGAGAGGGATTATGGCTACACCTTC	CAISERDYGYTF
TRBJ2-7	-	TRBV3-1/TRBV3-2	TRBD1	TGTGCCAGCACCGGGACAGGGTACCGGCAGTACTTC	CASTGTGYRQYF
TRBJ1-1	-	TRBV6-4	-	TGTGCCAGCTCCGTCACTGAAGCTTTCTTT	CASSVTEAFF
TRBJ1-5	-	TRBV7-7	-	TGTGCTAGCAGACGGGGACAAAGTAGCAATCAGCCCCAGCATTTT	CASRRGQSSNQPQHF
TRBJ1-3	few	TRBV4-2	-	TGTGCCAGCAGCTCGGGGGATTACTCTGGAAACACCATATATTTT	CASSSGDYSGNTIYF
TRBJ1-2	-	TRBV24-1	TRBD1	TGTGCCACCACCCCACCGGGACAGGGATCGGATAACTATGGCTACACCTTC	CATTPPGQGSDNYGYTF
TRBJ2-5	once	TRBV6-5	-	TGTGCCAGCAGACCCCAGGGCCGTGGAGAGACCCAGTACTTC	CASRPQGRGETQYF
TRBJ2-5	medium-sized	TRBV4-2	TRBD2	TGTGCCAGCAGCCAAGACCGCAGCGGGGGGCCGAGTGGGGAGACCCAGTACTTC	CASSQDRSGGPSGETQYF
TRBJ2-1	-	TRBV28	-	TGTGCCAGCAGTTCGGCAGGGCTTGAGCAGTTCTTC	CASSSAGLEQFF
TRBJ2-7	-	TRBV6-5	TRBD2	TGTGCCAGCAGCCTTAGCGGGGGGACCCTCTACGAGCAGTACTTC	CASSLSGGTLYEQYF
TRBJ1-5	-	TRBV24-1	TRBD1	TGTGCCACCAGTGATCCCGGCAGGGGGTCGCCCCAGCATTTT	CATSDPGRGSPQHF
TRBJ2-7	-	TRBV6-6	TRBD1	TGTGCCAGCACCCTATTCTGGACAGGGCGGTCCTACGAGCAGTACTTC	CASTLFWTGRSYEQYF
TRBJ2-1	-	TRBV4-2	TRBD2	TGTGCCAGCAGCCGTGCCGGGGGGTTATACAATGAGCAGTTCTTC	CASSRAGGLYNEQFF
TRBJ1-4	-	TRBV4-2	-	TGTGCCAGCCGAGGGATGGTTGGGGAAAAACTGTTTTTT	CASRGMVGEKLFF
TRBJ2-7	-	TRBV7-3	-	TGTGCCAGCAGCTTAAACGGGCTCGAGCAGTACTTC	CASSLNGLEQYF
TRBJ1-4	-	TRBV7-6	-	TGTGCCAGCAGCTTCGGATTCGGGACTCCAACTAATGAAAAACTGTTTTTT	CASSFGFGTPTNEKLFF
TRBJ1-6	-	TRBV6-4	-	TGTGCCAGCCAGCAACTTAGCTCCTATAATTCACCCCTCCACTTT	CASQQLSSYNSPLHF
TRBJ1-3	-	TRBV5-1	TRBD1	TGCGCCAGCAGCTTGGCCCAGGGGGTCGGAAACACCATATATTTT	CASSLAQGVGNTIYF